The clone carrying this T cell receptor beta chain was counted between two and nine times. What it binds is not known. The iRepertoire nested amplicon-rescue multiplex PCR amplified TCR alpha and beta CDR3s from RNA. Input was roughly 95-450 ng of tissue mRNA or PBMC total RNA. TCRdb itself ran the multiplex PCR reads through MiXCR, one entry per CDR3 protein. The sample carries 150,000 to 200,000 distinct CDR3 sequences, over 40% recorded once. V was cut by 8 bases and J by 7 bases, with 12 bases left in between. Germline V gene sequence: CDR1 SNHLY, CDR2 FYNNEI. The CDR3 length is 12 residues. The sample belongs to a study of glioma-infiltrating T cells. Overall study results and limits: Tissue-blood divergence was below expectation in non-neoplastic patients, above in gliomas. Tissue and blood shared very few CDR3 sequences.

The chain uses TRBV2 and TRBJ2-1; D remains unclear. The sample taken for sequencing was glioma tissue, nonneoplastic brain tissue, or PBMCs (not recorded which). This TCR derives from a human donor with low-grade glioma or glioblastoma, undergoing nonglioma brain surgery, or in good health (not recorded which). This CDR3 is CASGRPPNEQFF. CDR3 DNA sequence: TGTGCCAGCGGTCGGCCGCCTAATGAGCAGTTCTTC.